The sequence of this T cell receptor (beta chain) was determined in a study of blood T cell repertoires in COVID-19. On the study more broadly: Acute and convalescent COVID-19 specimens originated in the United States, Italy and Spain. T cells, B-cell-depleted T cells, or PBMCs supplied cDNA or gDNA.

This clone was found once. As processed by the authors: Amplification from reference gene primers served as the basis for estimated nucleated cell counts. Here immunoSEQ multiplex PCR was the method, and the copy in TCRdb shows in-frame clones only, minus some. That table furnishes V, J and clone size, whereas the DNA furnished D and trimming. The sample consists of around 250,000 clones, 91% of them appearing once. Participant reports of clinical history set cohort assignment. The germline CDR1 and CDR2 sequences are MNHEY and SMNVEV (reference sequence). The CDR3 covers 15 residues. V gave up 6 bases and J gave up 2 bases, with 15 bases separating them.

The TCR comes from a human donor in a cohort exposed to, infected with or recovered from COVID-19 (not recorded which). The donor label of this sample is uncertain. The chain uses TRBV27 and TRBJ2-3; D may be TRBD1 (5 bases). Sequencing was done on a sample of PBMCs or T cells enriched from blood (not recorded which). CDR3 DNA sequence: TGTGCCAGCAGCCCCCTACAGGAGTACACAGATACGCAGTATTTT. Its protein is CASSPLQEYTDTQYF.